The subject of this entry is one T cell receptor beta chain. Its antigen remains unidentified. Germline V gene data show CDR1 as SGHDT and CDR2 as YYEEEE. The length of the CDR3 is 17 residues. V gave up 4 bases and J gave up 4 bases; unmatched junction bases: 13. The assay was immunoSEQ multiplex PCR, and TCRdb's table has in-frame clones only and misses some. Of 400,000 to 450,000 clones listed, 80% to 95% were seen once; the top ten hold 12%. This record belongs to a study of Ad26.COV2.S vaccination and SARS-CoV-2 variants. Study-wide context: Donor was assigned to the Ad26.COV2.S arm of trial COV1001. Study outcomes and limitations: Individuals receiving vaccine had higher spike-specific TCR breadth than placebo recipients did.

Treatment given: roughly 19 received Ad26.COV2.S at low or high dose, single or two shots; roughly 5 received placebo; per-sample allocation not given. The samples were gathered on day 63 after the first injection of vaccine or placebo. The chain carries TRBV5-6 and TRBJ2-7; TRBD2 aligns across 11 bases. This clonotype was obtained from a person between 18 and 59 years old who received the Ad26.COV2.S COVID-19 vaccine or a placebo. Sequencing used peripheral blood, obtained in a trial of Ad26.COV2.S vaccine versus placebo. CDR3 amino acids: CASSHNSGLAEPYEQYF. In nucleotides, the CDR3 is TGTGCCAGCAGCCACAATTCGGGACTAGCGGAACCTTACGAGCAGTACTTC.